The 7 T cell receptor beta chains below were found in one sample sequenced in a study of blood T cell repertoires in COVID-19. TCRdb keeps only in-frame clones here, not all; method: immunoSEQ multiplex PCR. Among about 200,000 clones, roughly 83% were seen once, and the ten largest hold roughly 5.9%. Sample: PBMCs or T cells enriched from blood (not recorded which). The receptor source for this set is a man in his forties with acute COVID-19.

Comments on this clone: At the DNA level, this CDR3 is encoded by other sequences in the same sample as well. The rearrangement uses TRBV5-4 and TRBJ2-5, with D unclear. In germline, CDR1 is SGHNT, CDR2 YYREEE (reference sequence). V lost 0 bases, J lost 4 bases, and 4 bases lay in between. This CDR3 has 12 residues. CDR3 coding DNA: TGTGCCAGCAGCTTGGCGGGAGAGACCCAGTACTTC. This translates into CASSLAGETQYF.

This chain connects TRBV29-1 to TRBJ1-3; TRBD1 agrees at 8 bases. This CDR3 is built from 13 residues. CDR1 and CDR2 from the germline V gene are SQVTM and ANQGSEA. V lost 6 bases and J lost 1; bases outside the gene matches: 2. CDR3 region: CSVQGASGNTIYF. In DNA form, the CDR3 reads TGCAGCGTCCAGGGGGCTTCTGGAAACACCATATATTTT.

This clone came up a few times. This rearrangement joins TRBV18 to TRBJ1-1, with D possibly being TRBD1 (5 bases). V was trimmed by 2 bases and J by 5 bases, leaving 18 bases between them. The V gene's germline CDR1 is KGHSH and CDR2 LQKENI. The CDR3 is 16 residues long. The CDR3 bases are TGTGCCAGCTCACCAAGTCCCCCCCGGGGGTTGACTGAAGCTTTCTTT. Protein product: CASSPSPPRGLTEAFF.

J is TRBJ1-5 and V is TRBV19, with 7 bases that match TRBD1. Germline CDR1 LNHDA, CDR2 SQIVND (reference sequence). With 6 bases clipped from V and 1 base from J, the junction kept 6 bases outside the gene matches. The CDR3 is made up of 15 amino acids. CDR3 protein: CASRLTGPSNQPQHF. CDR3 nucleotide sequence: TGTGCCAGTAGACTGACAGGGCCCAGCAATCAGCCCCAGCATTTT.

This chain uses TRBV11-2 with TRBJ2-2, with D maybe TRBD1 (5 bases). This CDR3 region has 17 residues. V was cut by 5 bases and J by 3 bases, with 19 bases left in between. CDR1 is SGHAT and CDR2 is FQNNGV in the germline V gene. CDR3 sequence reads: CASSKPVLGADTGELFF. CDR3 sequence (DNA): TGTGCCAGCAGCAAACCGGTCTTAGGGGCGGACACCGGGGAGCTGTTTTTT.

This clone appeared a single time. The CDR3 DNA follows: TGTGCCAGCAGCCCGACTAGCGGGAGGACAAATACGCAGTATTTT. Residues: CASSPTSGRTNTQYF. J is TRBJ2-3 and V is TRBV2; 13 bases align to TRBD2. Germline CDR1 reads SNHLY; CDR2 reads FYNNEI. Unmatched junction bases numbered 7, after V lost 6 bases and J lost 7 bases. This CDR3 comprises 15 residues.

The gene calls are TRBV2 and TRBJ2-5, with D unclear. Trimming removed 6 bases at V and 6 bases at J, with 14 bases between. The germline V gene has CDR1 SNHLY and CDR2 FYNNEI. The CDR3 contains 13 residues. CDR3 loop: CASRANLAQTQYF. The CDR3 DNA is TGTGCCAGCAGAGCCAACTTAGCCCAGACCCAGTACTTC.